The rows below give T cell receptor beta chains drawn from one sample of a study of blood T cell repertoires in COVID-19. Generated by immunoSEQ multiplex PCR, the TCRdb table keeps only in-frame clones and is missing some. The sample has hundreds of thousands of clones, about 87% seen once. Sample: peripheral blood. Receptor source: a woman aged 18-29 years with acute or convalescent COVID-19. Both conserved end residues are part of each CDR3. The D gene is left open where the match is weak. Clone size is shown for a subset of rows, as once, few, many or a class of expanded clone.

j_call | clone_size | v_call | d_call | cdr3_nt | cdr3_aa
TRBJ2-1 | . | TRBV27 | . | TGTGCCAGCAGTTTATTCGGTAAGACGGGGTACAATGAGCAGTTCTTC | CASSLFGKTGYNEQFF
TRBJ1-2 | many | TRBV6-5 | . | TGTGCCAGCAGGGACATTGTGGGAAACAACTATGGCTACACCTTC | CASRDIVGNNYGYTF
TRBJ1-2 | once | TRBV14 | TRBD1 | TGTGCCAGCAGCCTGACCAAGACAGGGTTAAACGGCTACACCTTC | CASSLTKTGLNGYTF
TRBJ1-1 | . | TRBV15 | . | TGTGCCACCAGCAGAGATGCAGGGGAAGGGACTGAAGCTTTCTTT | CATSRDAGEGTEAFF
TRBJ1-1 | . | TRBV10-2 | . | TGCGCCAGCAGTGATTCATCGAACACTGAAGCTTTCTTT | CASSDSSNTEAFF
TRBJ1-5 | . | TRBV20-1 | . | TGCAGTGCTAGTGGCGGGACGGAGTATCAGCCCCAGCATTTT | CSASGGTEYQPQHF
TRBJ1-3 | . | TRBV7-2 | TRBD1 | TGTGCCAGCAGCTCCTCCCCATCAACAGGGGCAGGAAACACCATATATTTT | CASSSSPSTGAGNTIYF
TRBJ2-7 | . | TRBV4-1 | TRBD1 | TGCGCCAGCAGCCCGGGACAGGGTTCTTTCGAGCAGTACTTC | CASSPGQGSFEQYF
TRBJ1-1 | . | TRBV6-5 | . | TGTGCCAGCACGGGGGGCAGGGACACTGAAGCTTTCTTT | CASTGGRDTEAFF
TRBJ2-2 | . | TRBV19 | TRBD2 | TGTGCCAGTACCGACAGCGGGGGCCAGCGGGGCCGGGAGCTGTTTTTT | CASTDSGGQRGRELFF
TRBJ1-1 | . | TRBV5-1 | . | TGCGCCAGCAGAACGGTTGCCGTACTGAACACTGAAGCTTTCTTT | CASRTVAVLNTEAFF
TRBJ2-1 | . | TRBV7-3 | TRBD2 | TGTGCCAGCAGCCAGACTAGCGATGAGCAGTTCTTC | CASSQTSDEQFF
TRBJ1-2 | . | TRBV7-9 | . | TGTGCCAGCAGCTTTGACGGGAGGTACTATGGCTACACCTTC | CASSFDGRYYGYTF
TRBJ2-7 | . | TRBV5-4 | . | TGTGCCAGCAGCCAGACCAGGGGGGTCCCCTACGAGCAGTACTTC | CASSQTRGVPYEQYF
TRBJ1-2 | . | TRBV2 | . | TGTGCCAGCAGCCCGACAGGATTTTATGGCTACACCTTC | CASSPTGFYGYTF
TRBJ1-3 | . | TRBV4-2 | . | TGTGCCAGCAGCCAAGGCGCCCCCGGAGAGTCGCAAGGAAACACCATATATTTT | CASSQGAPGESQGNTIYF
TRBJ2-1 | . | TRBV12-3/TRBV12-4 | . | TGTGCCAGCAGTTTTTCCGGTGCCGGGGAGTTCTTC | CASSFSGAGEFF
TRBJ1-6 | . | TRBV3-1/TRBV3-2 | . | TGTGCCAGCAGCCAAGCCACAGTGGGAGTAACCCTCCACTTT | CASSQATVGVTLHF
TRBJ1-5 | . | TRBV5-6 | . | TGTGCCAGCAGCTTCAGGCCGGGTCCAGGGGGCAATCAGCCCCAGCATTTT | CASSFRPGPGGNQPQHF
TRBJ2-3 | . | TRBV6-1 | . | TGTGCCAGCAGTGAGGTGATCCGCGGGCCCTATACGCAGTATTTT | CASSEVIRGPYTQYF
TRBJ2-5 | . | TRBV7-6 | . | TGTGCCAGCAGCTTAAGCGGACCAAAAGAGACCCAGTACTTC | CASSLSGPKETQYF
TRBJ1-6 | few | TRBV5-1 | . | TGCGCCAGCAGCTCCTCACAGGGCCGGAATTCACCCCTCCACTTT | CASSSSQGRNSPLHF
TRBJ2-5 | . | TRBV5-5 | . | TGTGCCAGCAGCTTGGCCCCTCAGGAGACCCAGTACTTC | CASSLAPQETQYF
TRBJ1-2 | few | TRBV29-1 | . | TGCAGCGTTGAAGGTACAGGGAGGGCCTATGGCTACACCTTC | CSVEGTGRAYGYTF
TRBJ1-3 | . | TRBV12-5 | . | TGTGCTAGTGGTTTGGTATTAGCCACCTCGAGCTCTGGAAACACCATATATTTT | CASGLVLATSSSGNTIYF
TRBJ2-3 | . | TRBV29-1 | . | TGCAGCGTTGAGTTTCGGCAGGGTCTGAGCACAGATACGCAGTATTTT | CSVEFRQGLSTDTQYF
TRBJ1-1 | . | TRBV7-2 | . | TGTGCCAGCAGCTTAACGCGTTCCGGGTCCCTTTTACTAAACACTGAAGCTTTCTTT | CASSLTRSGSLLLNTEAFF
TRBJ2-7 | . | TRBV6-5 | TRBD1 | TGTGCCAGCAGTTACTCGCCCCGGGACAGTTCCTACGAGCAGTACTTC | CASSYSPRDSSYEQYF
TRBJ2-3 | . | TRBV4-2 | TRBD2 | TGTGCCAGCAGCCAAAGACTAGCGGGGGGAAACACAGATACGCAGTATTTT | CASSQRLAGGNTDTQYF
TRBJ1-2 | . | TRBV13 | . | TGTGCCAGCAGAGGCGGAATGACTAACTATGGCTACACCTTC | CASRGGMTNYGYTF
TRBJ1-2 | . | TRBV10-3 | TRBD1 | TGTGCCATCAGTGAGTGGGTTCCGGGACAGGGGAGCGGATCCTATGGCTACACCTTC | CAISEWVPGQGSGSYGYTF
TRBJ1-2 | . | TRBV19 | . | TGTGCCAGTAGTATGGGCCTCAGGGAAACTAACTATGGCTACACCTTC | CASSMGLRETNYGYTF
TRBJ1-1 | . | TRBV27 | TRBD1 | TGTGCCAGCAGTACAGGGGCCAAGGGGACTGAAGCTTTCTTT | CASSTGAKGTEAFF
TRBJ1-4 | . | TRBV29-1 | TRBD1 | TGCAGCGTTGAAGGGAGACAGGGAGGTGAAAAACTGTTTTTT | CSVEGRQGGEKLFF
TRBJ2-1 | . | TRBV9 | TRBD1 | TGTGCCAGCAGCGTAGTAGGGGGCGCAGGCTCCTACAATGAGCAGTTCTTC | CASSVVGGAGSYNEQFF
TRBJ2-1 | . | TRBV2 | TRBD1 | TGTGCCAGCAGTGTGCAGGGGGCGTCGAATGAGCAGTTCTTC | CASSVQGASNEQFF
TRBJ1-5 | . | TRBV10-3 | . | TGTGCCATCAGTGAGTCGAGAGATAGCAATCAGCCCCAGCATTTT | CAISESRDSNQPQHF
TRBJ2-1 | . | TRBV9 | TRBD2 | TGTGCCAGCAGCTCCGGGACTACCCCCGGGGGGCAGTTCTTC | CASSSGTTPGGQFF
TRBJ2-2 | . | TRBV4-1 | . | TGCGCCAGCAGCCAAAAGATGGCCTGGGGGGAGCTGTTTTTT | CASSQKMAWGELFF
TRBJ2-2 | . | TRBV13 | TRBD1 | TGTGCCAGCAGCTCCAGAGGACAGGGGACCGGGGAGCTGTTTTTT | CASSSRGQGTGELFF
TRBJ2-3 | . | TRBV25-1 | TRBD2 | TGTGCCAGCAGTGAATCGGTAGCGGGGGACTCCACAGATACGCAGTATTTT | CASSESVAGDSTDTQYF
TRBJ1-2 | . | TRBV9 | TRBD1 | TGTGCCAGCAGCGCCCCGTCGGAGGGGGCGGCCCATGGCTACACCTTC | CASSAPSEGAAHGYTF
TRBJ1-1 | . | TRBV27 | TRBD1 | TGTGCCAGCAGTCTTATGCCGGGACAGCTCACTGAAGCTTTCTTT | CASSLMPGQLTEAFF
TRBJ2-1 | . | TRBV5-1 | TRBD1 | TGCGCCAGCAGCTTAAGGGACAGGGAGAATGAGCAGTTCTTC | CASSLRDRENEQFF
TRBJ2-1 | . | TRBV29-1 | . | TGCAGCGTTGAAAGGGGCGGCTACTCCTACAATGAGCAGTTCTTC | CSVERGGYSYNEQFF
TRBJ2-5 | . | TRBV24-1 | . | TGTGCCACCAGTGATTTAGGACAGCAAGAGACCCAGTACTTC | CATSDLGQQETQYF
TRBJ1-1 | . | TRBV5-1 | . | TGCGCCAGCAGCAACGAGGTCAGGAACACTGAAGCTTTCTTT | CASSNEVRNTEAFF
TRBJ2-7 | . | TRBV6-5 | TRBD1 | TGTGCCAGCAGTTACGCAAGGGACAGGGGGGCCCACGAGCAGTACTTC | CASSYARDRGAHEQYF
TRBJ1-3 | . | TRBV9 | . | TGTGCCAGCAGCGCCCCTCAGAAGACAGCAGAAAACACTGGAAACACCATATATTTT | CASSAPQKTAENTGNTIYF
TRBJ1-1 | . | TRBV9 | . | TGTGCCAGCAGCGGCCCCGCTGGAGGGTCTGAAGCTTTCTTT | CASSGPAGGSEAFF
TRBJ1-2 | . | TRBV28 | TRBD1 | TGTGCCAGCAGAAGGACAGGGGTTAACTATGGCTACACCTTC | CASRRTGVNYGYTF